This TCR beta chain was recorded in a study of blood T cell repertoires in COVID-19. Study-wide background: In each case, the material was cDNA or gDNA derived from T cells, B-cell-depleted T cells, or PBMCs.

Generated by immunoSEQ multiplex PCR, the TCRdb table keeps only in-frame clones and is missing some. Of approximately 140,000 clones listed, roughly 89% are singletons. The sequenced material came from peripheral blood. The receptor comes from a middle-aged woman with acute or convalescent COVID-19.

CDR3 loop: CAWSEPGELFF. The CDR3 DNA is TGTGCCTGGAGTGAGCCGGGGGAGCTGTTTTTT. This chain joins TRBV30 and TRBJ2-2; D ambiguous. The CDR3 loop spans 11 amino acids. Germline V gene data show CDR1 as GTSNPN and CDR2 as SVGIG (reference sequence). V was cut by 1 base and J by 8 bases, with 5 bases left in between.